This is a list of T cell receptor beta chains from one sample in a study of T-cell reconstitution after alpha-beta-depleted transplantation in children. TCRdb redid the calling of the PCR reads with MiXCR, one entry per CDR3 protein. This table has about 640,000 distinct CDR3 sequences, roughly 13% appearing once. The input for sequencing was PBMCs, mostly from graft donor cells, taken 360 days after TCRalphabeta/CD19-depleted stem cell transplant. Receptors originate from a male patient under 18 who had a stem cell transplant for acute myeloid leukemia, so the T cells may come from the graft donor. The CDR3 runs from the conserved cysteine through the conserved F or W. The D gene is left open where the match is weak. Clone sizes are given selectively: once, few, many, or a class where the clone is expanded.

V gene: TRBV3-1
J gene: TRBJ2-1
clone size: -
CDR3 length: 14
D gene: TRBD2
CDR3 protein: CASSQERTSNEQFF
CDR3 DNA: TGTGCCAGCAGCCAAGAGAGGACTAGCAATGAGCAGTTCTTC

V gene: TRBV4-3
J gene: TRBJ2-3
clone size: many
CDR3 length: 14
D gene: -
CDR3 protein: CASSQDPVADTQYF
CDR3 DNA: TGCGCCAGCAGCCAAGACCCCGTAGCAGATACGCAGTATTTT

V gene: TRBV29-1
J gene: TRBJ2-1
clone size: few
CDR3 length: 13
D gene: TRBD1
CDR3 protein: CSGRQGVYNEQFF
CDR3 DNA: TGCAGCGGACGACAGGGAGTCTACAATGAGCAGTTCTTC

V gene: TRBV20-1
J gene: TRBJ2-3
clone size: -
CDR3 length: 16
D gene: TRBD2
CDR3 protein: CSAPHSGRASTDTQYF
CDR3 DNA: TGCAGTGCCCCCCATAGCGGGAGGGCTAGCACAGATACGCAGTATTTT

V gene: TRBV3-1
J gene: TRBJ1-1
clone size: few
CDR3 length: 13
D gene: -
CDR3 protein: CASSLPPYTEAFF
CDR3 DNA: TGTGCCAGCAGCTTACCGCCGTACACTGAAGCTTTCTTT

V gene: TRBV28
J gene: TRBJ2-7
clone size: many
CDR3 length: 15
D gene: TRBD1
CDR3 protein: CASSLMRQGLYEQYF
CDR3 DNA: TGTGCCAGCAGTTTAATGAGACAGGGTCTATACGAGCAGTACTTC

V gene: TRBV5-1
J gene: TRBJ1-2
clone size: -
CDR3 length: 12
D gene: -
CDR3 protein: CASSLAEGGYTF
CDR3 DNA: TGCGCCAGCAGCTTGGCAGAGGGTGGCTACACCTTC

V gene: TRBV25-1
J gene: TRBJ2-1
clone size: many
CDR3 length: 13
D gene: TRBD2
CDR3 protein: CASSSTSMNEQFF
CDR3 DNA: TGTGCCAGCAGTTCGACTAGCATGAATGAGCAGTTCTTC

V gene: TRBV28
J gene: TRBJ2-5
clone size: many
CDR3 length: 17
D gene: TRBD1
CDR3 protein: CASSLLGQGGLLETQYF
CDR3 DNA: TGTGCCAGCAGTTTGCTCGGACAGGGTGGTCTACTGGAGACCCAGTACTTC

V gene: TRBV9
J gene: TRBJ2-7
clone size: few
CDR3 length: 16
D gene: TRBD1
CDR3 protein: CASSVEGTGATYEQYF
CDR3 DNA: TGTGCCAGCAGCGTAGAGGGGACAGGGGCAACCTACGAGCAGTACTTC

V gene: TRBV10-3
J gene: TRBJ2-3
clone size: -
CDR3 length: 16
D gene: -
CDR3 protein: CAISFTATINTDTQYF
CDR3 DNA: TGTGCCATCTCCTTTACGGCCACTATAAACACAGATACGCAGTATTTT

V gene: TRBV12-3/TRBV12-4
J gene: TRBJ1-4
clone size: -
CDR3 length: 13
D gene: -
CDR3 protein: CASRQATNEKLFF
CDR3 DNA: TGTGCCAGCAGACAGGCAACTAATGAAAAACTGTTTTTT

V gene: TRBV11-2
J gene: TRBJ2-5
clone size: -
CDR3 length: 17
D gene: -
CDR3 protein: CASSYGGQGGGSETQYF
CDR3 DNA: TGTGCCAGCAGCTACGGGGGGCAGGGAGGTGGATCAGAGACCCAGTACTTC

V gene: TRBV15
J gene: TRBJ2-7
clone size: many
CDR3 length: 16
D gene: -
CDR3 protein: CATSRGGGRISYEQYF
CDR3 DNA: TGTGCCACCAGCAGAGGAGGTGGGAGAATCTCCTACGAGCAGTACTTC

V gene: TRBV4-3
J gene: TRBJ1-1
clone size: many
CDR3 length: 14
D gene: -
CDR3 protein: CASADGLMNTEAFF
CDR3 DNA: TGCGCCAGCGCCGACGGACTAATGAACACTGAAGCTTTCTTT

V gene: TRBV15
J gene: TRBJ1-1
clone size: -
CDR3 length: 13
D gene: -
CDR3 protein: CATSRDGVSEAFF
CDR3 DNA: TGTGCCACCAGCAGAGATGGGGTGAGTGAAGCTTTCTTT

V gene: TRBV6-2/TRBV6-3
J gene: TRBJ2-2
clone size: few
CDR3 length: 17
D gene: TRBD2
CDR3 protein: CASSPAGVSLIAGELFF
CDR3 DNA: TGTGCCAGCAGCCCGGCGGGAGTCTCCTTAATCGCCGGGGAGCTGTTTTTT

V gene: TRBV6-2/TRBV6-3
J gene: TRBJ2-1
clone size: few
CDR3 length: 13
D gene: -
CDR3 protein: CASRDSWGSGQFF
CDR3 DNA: TGTGCCAGCAGAGACTCATGGGGTTCCGGGCAGTTCTTC

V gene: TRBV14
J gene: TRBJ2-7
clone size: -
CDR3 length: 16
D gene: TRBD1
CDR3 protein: CDSSQDTGQGSYEQYF
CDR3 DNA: TGTGACAGCAGCCAAGATACGGGACAGGGCTCCTACGAGCAGTACTTC

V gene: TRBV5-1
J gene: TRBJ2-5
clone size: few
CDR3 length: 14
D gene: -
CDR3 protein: CASSRIGSQETQYF
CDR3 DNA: TGCGCCAGCAGCAGGATAGGTTCCCAAGAGACCCAGTACTTC

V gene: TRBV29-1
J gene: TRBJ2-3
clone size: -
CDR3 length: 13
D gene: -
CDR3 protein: CSAGRGRADTQYF
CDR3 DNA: TGCAGCGCCGGCCGGGGTAGAGCAGATACGCAGTATTTT

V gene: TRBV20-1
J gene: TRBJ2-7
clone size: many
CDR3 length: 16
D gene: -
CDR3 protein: CSAKLQYRKSSYEQYF
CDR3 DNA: TGCAGTGCTAAGTTACAATACAGGAAGAGCTCCTACGAGCAGTACTTC

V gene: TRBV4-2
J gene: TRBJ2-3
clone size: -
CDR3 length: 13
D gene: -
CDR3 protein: CASSPPSTDAQYF
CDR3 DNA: TGTGCCAGCAGCCCGCCTAGCACAGATGCGCAGTATTTT

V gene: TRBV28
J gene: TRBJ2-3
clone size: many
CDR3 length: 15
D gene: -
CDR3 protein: CASLERGIVTDTQYF
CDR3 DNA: TGTGCCAGCCTCGAGAGGGGGATTGTAACAGATACGCAGTATTTT

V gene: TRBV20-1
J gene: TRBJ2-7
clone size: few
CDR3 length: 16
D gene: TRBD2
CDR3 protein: CSARDLGGGQSYEQYF
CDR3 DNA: TGCAGTGCTAGAGATCTAGGCGGGGGGCAATCCTACGAGCAGTACTTC

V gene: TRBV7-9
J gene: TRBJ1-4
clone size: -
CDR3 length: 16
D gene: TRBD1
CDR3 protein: CASSGDRVLPNEKLFF
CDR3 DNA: TGTGCCAGCAGCGGGGACAGGGTGCTGCCTAATGAAAAACTGTTTTTT

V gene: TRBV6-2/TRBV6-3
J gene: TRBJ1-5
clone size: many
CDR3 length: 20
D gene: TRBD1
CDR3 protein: CASSSPGQGAWVSSNQPQHF
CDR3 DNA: TGTGCCAGCAGTTCACCGGGACAGGGGGCCTGGGTCTCTAGCAATCAGCCCCAGCATTTT

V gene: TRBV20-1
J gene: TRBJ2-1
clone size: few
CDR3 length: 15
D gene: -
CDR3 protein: CSASGDETPFNEQFF
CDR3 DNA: TGCAGTGCTAGCGGGGATGAGACCCCTTTCAATGAGCAGTTCTTC

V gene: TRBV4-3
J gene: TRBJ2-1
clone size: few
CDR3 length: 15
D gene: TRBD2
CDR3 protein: CASSQAGLAVNEQFF
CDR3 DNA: TGCGCCAGCAGCCAAGCGGGGCTAGCGGTAAATGAGCAGTTCTTC

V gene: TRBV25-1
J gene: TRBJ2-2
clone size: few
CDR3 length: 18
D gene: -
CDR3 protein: CASSEWQGMTLGTGELFF
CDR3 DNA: TGTGCCAGCAGTGAATGGCAGGGGATGACTCTTGGCACCGGGGAGCTGTTTTTT

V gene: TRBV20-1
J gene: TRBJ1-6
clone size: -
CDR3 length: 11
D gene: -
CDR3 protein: CSANAAALLFF
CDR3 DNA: TGCAGTGCTAACGCCGCCGCCCTCCTATTCTTT

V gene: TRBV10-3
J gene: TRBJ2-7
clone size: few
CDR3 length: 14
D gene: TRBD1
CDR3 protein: CAISGDRGRYEQYF
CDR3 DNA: TGTGCCATCAGTGGGGACAGGGGGCGATACGAGCAGTACTTC

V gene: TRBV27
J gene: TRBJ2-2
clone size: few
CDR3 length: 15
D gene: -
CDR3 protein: CASSWGTLPTGELFF
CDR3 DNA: TGTGCCAGCAGTTGGGGGACCCTACCCACCGGGGAGCTGTTTTTT

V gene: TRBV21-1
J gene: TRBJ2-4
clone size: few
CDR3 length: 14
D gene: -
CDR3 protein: CACGPGPAKNIQYF
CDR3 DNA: TGTGCCTGCGGACCAGGTCCGGCCAAAAACATTCAGTACTTC

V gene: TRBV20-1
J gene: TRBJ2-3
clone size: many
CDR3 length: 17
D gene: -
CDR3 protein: CSASQLANPSSTDTQYF
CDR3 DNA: TGCAGTGCTAGTCAACTAGCTAATCCCTCTAGCACAGATACGCAGTATTTT

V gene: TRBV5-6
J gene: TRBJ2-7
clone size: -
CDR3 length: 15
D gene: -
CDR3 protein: CASSGRGGPSYEQYF
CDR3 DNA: TGTGCCAGCAGCGGCAGGGGGGGGCCCTCCTACGAGCAGTACTTC

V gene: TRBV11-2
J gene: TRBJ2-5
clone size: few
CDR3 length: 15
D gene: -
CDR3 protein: CASSRYPGGTETQYF
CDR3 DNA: TGTGCCAGCAGTCGTTACCCCGGGGGCACAGAGACCCAGTACTTC

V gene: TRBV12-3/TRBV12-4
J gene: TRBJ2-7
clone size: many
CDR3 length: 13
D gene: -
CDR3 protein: CASSVKAPNGQYF
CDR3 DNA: TGTGCCAGCAGTGTAAAAGCCCCCAATGGGCAGTACTTC

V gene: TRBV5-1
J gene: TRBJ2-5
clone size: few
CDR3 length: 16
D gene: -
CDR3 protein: CASSLAQSLYQETQYF
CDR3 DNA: TGCGCCAGCAGCTTGGCCCAAAGCCTGTACCAAGAGACCCAGTACTTC